This section outlines one T cell receptor beta chain sequence together with its context. This entry comes from a study of blood T cell repertoires in COVID-19. Some clones are missing from TCRdb's copy, which holds only in-frame ones; the method was immunoSEQ multiplex PCR. The sample includes over 60,000 clones, 76% of them seen just once. Source material: peripheral blood. This sequence was found in a man aged 60 to 69 with COVID-19, enrolled during active disease.

CDR3 in amino acids: CSPDSYTDTQYF. CDR3 DNA sequence: TGCAGCCCGGACAGTTACACAGATACGCAGTATTTT. The rearrangement joins TRBV29-1 to TRBJ2-3, with D possibly being TRBD1 (6 bases). The CDR3 totals 12 residues. V was pared by 8 bases and J by 2 bases, with 11 bases between. CDR1 and CDR2 (germline): SQVTM, ANQGSEA.